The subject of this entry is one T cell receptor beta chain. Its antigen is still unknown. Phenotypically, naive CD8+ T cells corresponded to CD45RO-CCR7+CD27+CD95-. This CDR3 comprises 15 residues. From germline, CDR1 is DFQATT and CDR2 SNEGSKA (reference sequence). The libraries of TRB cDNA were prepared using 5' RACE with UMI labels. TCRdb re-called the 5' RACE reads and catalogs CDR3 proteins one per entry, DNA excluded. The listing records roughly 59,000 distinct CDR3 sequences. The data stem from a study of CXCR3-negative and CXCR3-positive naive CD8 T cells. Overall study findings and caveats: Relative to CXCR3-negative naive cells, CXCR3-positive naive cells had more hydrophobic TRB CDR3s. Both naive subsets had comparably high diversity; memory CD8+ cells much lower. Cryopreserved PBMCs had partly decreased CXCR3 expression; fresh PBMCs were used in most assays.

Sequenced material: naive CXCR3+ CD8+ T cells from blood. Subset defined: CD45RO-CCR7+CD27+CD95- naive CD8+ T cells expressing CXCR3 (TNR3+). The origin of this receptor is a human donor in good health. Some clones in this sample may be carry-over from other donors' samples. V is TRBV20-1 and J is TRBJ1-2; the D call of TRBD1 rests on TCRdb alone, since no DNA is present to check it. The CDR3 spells CSALEPVYRDYGYTF.